The 20 T cell receptor beta chains in this list originate from one sample, sequenced in a study of blood T cell repertoires in COVID-19. Sequencing was performed with immunoSEQ multiplex PCR; in TCRdb, only in-frame clones are kept and a portion is missing. The sample includes under 100,000 clones, over 75% seen only once; the top ten take roughly 17%. The sample consisted of peripheral blood. Receptors originate from a human donor in a cohort sampled during active COVID-19.

The count of this clone is one. The chain employs TRBV11-2 and TRBJ1-4; 9 bases match TRBD1. Germline CDR1 reads SGHAT; CDR2 reads FQNNGV. The V and J ends lost 5 bases and 5 bases, in that order; junction bases with no gene match: 15. The CDR3 loop spans 18 amino acids. This chain's CDR3 is CASSLGTGRLRINEKLFF. DNA for the CDR3: TGTGCCAGCAGCCTCGGGACAGGGCGTTTAAGGATAAATGAAAAACTGTTTTTT.

CDR3 sequence: CASSSLRGVGNIQYF. The DNA of the CDR3 is TGTGCCAGCAGCTCCCTAAGGGGTGTTGGAAACATTCAGTACTTC. The V gene is TRBV7-2, the J gene TRBJ2-4; perhaps TRBD1 as D (5 bases). CDR1 and CDR2 (germline): SGHTA, FQGNSA. Trimming pared 4 bases from V and 6 bases from J, leaving 16 bases between. CDR3 size: 15 residues.

The chain has TRBV7-9 and TRBJ1-2, with D perhaps TRBD1 (6 bases). The CDR3 is made up of 13 amino acids. Trimming shortened V by 3 bases and J by 4 bases, and 9 bases separated the two germline ends. CDR1 and CDR2 from the germline V gene are SEHNR and FQNEAQ (reference sequence). The CDR3, as DNA: TGTGCCAGCAGCTTGGACAGTCTCTATGGCTACACCTTC. Its protein is CASSLDSLYGYTF.

V and J are TRBV7-9 and TRBJ1-2; D remains ambiguous. The CDR3 spans 13 residues. The V gene lost 5 bases and the J gene lost 5 bases, with 12 bases spanning the gap. The germline gives CDR1 SEHNR, CDR2 FQNEAQ (reference sequence). The CDR3 region is CASSPADRYGYTF. The CDR3 coding sequence is TGTGCCAGCAGCCCAGCGGATCGGTATGGCTACACCTTC.

The V gene is TRBV19, the J gene TRBJ1-6, with 11 bases matching TRBD1. The CDR3 is made up of 15 amino acids. The ends lost 5 bases at V and 10 bases at J; junction bases unmatched: 7. The germline CDR1 and CDR2 sequences are LNHDA and SQIVND (reference sequence). CDR3 region: CASSSSGQGDSPLHF. Written as DNA, the CDR3 is TGTGCCAGTAGTTCCTCGGGACAGGGGGACTCACCCCTCCACTTT.

This chain links TRBV2 with TRBJ1-2; TRBD1 might be the D (5 bases). CDR3 length: 15 residues. Trimming removed 2 bases at V and 4 bases at J, with 14 bases between. CDR1 SNHLY and CDR2 FYNNEI come from the germline V gene. Here the CDR3 DNA reads TGTGCCAGCAGTGAACGGGCAGGGTTGGGCTATGGCTACACCTTC. Its protein product is CASSERAGLGYGYTF.

V usage is TRBV30 and J usage is TRBJ1-1; D is unclear. The CDR3 contains 13 residues. V was clipped by 2 bases and J by 1 base, with 8 bases between them. The germline V gene has CDR1 GTSNPN and CDR2 SVGIG (reference sequence). The CDR3 protein is CAWSSRRNTEAFF. DNA for the CDR3: TGTGCCTGGAGTTCCCGGAGGAACACTGAAGCTTTCTTT.

V usage is TRBV19 and J usage is TRBJ2-3, with 10 bases fitting TRBD2. The CDR3 consists of 16 residues. J was trimmed by 4 bases and V by 5 bases; bases with no gene match: 9. Looked up from germline, CDR1 is LNHDA and CDR2 is SQIVND (reference sequence). The DNA of the CDR3 is TGTGCCAGTAGTGACTATAGCGGGGGGCCCTCAGATACGCAGTATTTT. This encodes CASSDYSGGPSDTQYF.

The chain is built from TRBV27 and TRBJ1-6; 11 bases map to TRBD1. The germline CDR1 and CDR2 sequences are MNHEY and SMNVEV (reference sequence). The CDR3 spans 14 residues. Unmatched junction bases numbered 4, after V lost 5 bases and J lost 10 bases. The CDR3 coding sequence is TGTGCCAGCAGTCGGGACAGGGGGAAGTCACCCCTCCACTTT. Its translation is CASSRDRGKSPLHF.

This chain connects TRBV19 to TRBJ2-1; the match to TRBD2 covers 9 bases. CDR1 is LNHDA, CDR2 SQIVND, per germline (reference sequence). This CDR3 comprises 19 residues. V shed 4 bases, J shed 4 bases, and the junction held 17 bases outside the gene matches. The DNA for the CDR3 is TGTGCCAGTAGTACAGTGGGACTAGCAGGGCGGAATCGTTACAATGAGCAGTTCTTC. Translating gives CASSTVGLAGRNRYNEQFF.

The CDR3 DNA reads as TGTGCCACCAGCAGAGATATAGCGGGACAGGGCGATGAGCAGTTCTTC. Protein: CATSRDIAGQGDEQFF. The chain links TRBV15 to TRBJ2-1, with D tentatively TRBD1 (9 bases). CDR3 length equals 16 residues. Trimming shortened V by 0 bases and J by 8 bases, and 17 bases separated the two germline ends. The germline CDR1 and CDR2 sequences are LNHNV and YYDKDF (reference sequence). Drawing the rest from reference TRBV15 and TRBJ2-1, the complete variable domain is DAMVIQNPRYQVTQFGKPVTLSCSQTLNHNVMYWYQQKSSQAPKLLFHYYDKDFNNEADTPDNFQSRRPNTSFCFLDIRSPGLGDTAMYLCATSRDIAGQGDEQFFGPGTRLTVL.

This clone occurred a few times. The chain links TRBV7-3 to TRBJ2-7; unclear D gene. V lost 1 base to trimming and J lost 0 bases, with 7 bases between them. Germline V gene data show CDR1 as SGHTA and CDR2 as FQGTGA. The CDR3 sequence is 14 residues long. Here the CDR3 reads CASSLSQNSYEQYF. The CDR3, as DNA: TGTGCCAGCAGCTTAAGTCAGAACTCCTACGAGCAGTACTTC.

This clone was seen only a few times. The V gene is TRBV7-2, the J gene TRBJ2-7; 7 nucleotides line up with TRBD2. The trim removed 3 bases at V and 0 bases at J, leaving 5 bases unmatched. Germline V lookup: CDR1 SGHTA, CDR2 FQGNSA. The CDR3 contains 15 residues. In DNA form, the CDR3 reads TGTGCCAGCAGCTTGAGCGGGGTTAGCTCCTACGAGCAGTACTTC. Amino acids: CASSLSGVSSYEQYF. The full variable domain, completed using reference TRBV7-2 and TRBJ2-7, is GAGVSQSPSNKVTEKGKDVELRCDPISGHTALYWYRQSLGQGLEFLIYFQGNSAPDKSGLPSDRFSAERTGGSVSTLTIQRTQQEDSAVYLCASSLSGVSSYEQYFGPGTRLTVT.

The rearrangement links TRBV9 to TRBJ2-7; 9 bases are shared with TRBD1. CDR1 and CDR2 from the germline V gene are SGDLS and YYNGEE. This CDR3 region has 16 residues. The V segment lost 3 bases and the J segment 3 bases; nucleotides outside the gene matches: 10. The CDR3 sequence is CASSAQAGQGFYEQYF. The CDR3 bases are TGTGCCAGCAGCGCCCAAGCGGGACAGGGTTTCTACGAGCAGTACTTC.

This CDR3 is CASSHLTRAGGSYEQYF. The DNA for the CDR3 is TGCGCCAGCAGCCACCTAACTCGGGCGGGGGGCTCCTACGAGCAGTACTTC. The chain is built from TRBV4-3 and TRBJ2-7; 8 nucleotides line up with TRBD2. The CDR3 runs to 17 residues. Trimming removed 3 bases from V and 0 bases from J; junction bases left unmatched: 10. Per germline, CDR1 LGHNA and CDR2 YSLEER.

This clone was seen once. V gene TRBV10-2 combines with J gene TRBJ1-2; 9 nucleotides agree with TRBD1. Germline values: CDR1 WSHSY, CDR2 SAAADI. Losses at the gene ends were 8 bases for V and 2 bases for J; bases not matched to a gene: 9. The CDR3 extends over 15 amino acids. CDR3 DNA sequence: TGCGCCAGCGGGACAGGGTTCGATAGCAACTATGGCTACACCTTC. This gives the protein CASGTGFDSNYGYTF.

Here the CDR3 reads CASSEVLRRARLLNTGELFF. The DNA for the CDR3 is TGTGCCAGCAGTGAAGTGTTGCGGCGTGCGAGGCTCCTGAACACCGGGGAGCTGTTTTTT. V is TRBV2 and J is TRBJ2-2, with no clear D. The CDR3 has 20 residues. Germline V gives CDR1 SNHLY, CDR2 FYNNEI. V was cut by 1 base and J by 1 base, with 22 bases left in between.

This chain joins TRBV25-1 and TRBJ1-1; D not resolved. The CDR3 extends over 12 amino acids. Germline CDR1 and CDR2: MGHDK and SYGVNS. Between the trimmed V and J ends, which lost 6 bases and 1 base, there was a span of 6 bases. The CDR3 nucleotides read TGTGCCAGCAGCTACGGGAACACTGAAGCTTTCTTT. It specifies CASSYGNTEAFF.

The chain recombines TRBV27 with TRBJ2-3; D is unclear. Germline lookup yields CDR1 MNHEY and CDR2 SMNVEV (reference sequence). CDR3 size: 16 residues. V was clipped by 2 bases and J by 2 bases, with 14 bases between them. The CDR3 nucleotides read TGTGCCAGCAGTTTAGTAACCCGGAGAACCACAGATACGCAGTATTTT. It encodes CASSLVTRRTTDTQYF.

V is TRBV25-1 and J is TRBJ1-5, with a tentative D call TRBD1 (6 bases). CDR1 is MGHDK, CDR2 SYGVNS, per germline. Trimming left V 2 bases short and J 2 bases short, with 13 bases between. The CDR3 has 16 residues. CDR3 in amino acids: CASSEGHSGGNQPQHF. In DNA form, the CDR3 reads TGTGCCAGCAGTGAAGGCCACTCAGGGGGCAATCAGCCCCAGCATTTT.